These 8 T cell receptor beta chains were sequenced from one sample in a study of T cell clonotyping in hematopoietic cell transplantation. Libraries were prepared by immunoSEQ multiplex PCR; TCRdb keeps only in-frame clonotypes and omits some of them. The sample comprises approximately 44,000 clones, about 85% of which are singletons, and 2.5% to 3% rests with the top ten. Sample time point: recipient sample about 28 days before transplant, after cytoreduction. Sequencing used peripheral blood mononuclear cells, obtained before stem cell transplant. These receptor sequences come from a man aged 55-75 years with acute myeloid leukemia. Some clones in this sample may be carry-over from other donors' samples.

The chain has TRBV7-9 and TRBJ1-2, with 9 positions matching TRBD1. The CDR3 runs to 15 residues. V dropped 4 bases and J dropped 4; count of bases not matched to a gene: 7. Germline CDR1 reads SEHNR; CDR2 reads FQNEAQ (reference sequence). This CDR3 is CASSYAGTGLYGYTF. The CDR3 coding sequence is TGTGCCAGCAGCTACGCCGGGACAGGGCTCTATGGCTACACCTTC.

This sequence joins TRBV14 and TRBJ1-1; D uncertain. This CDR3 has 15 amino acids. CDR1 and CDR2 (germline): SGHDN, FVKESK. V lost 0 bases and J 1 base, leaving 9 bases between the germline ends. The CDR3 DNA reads TGTGCCAGCAGCCAAGATCTCCGCAGGAACACTGAAGCTTTCTTT. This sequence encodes CASSQDLRRNTEAFF.

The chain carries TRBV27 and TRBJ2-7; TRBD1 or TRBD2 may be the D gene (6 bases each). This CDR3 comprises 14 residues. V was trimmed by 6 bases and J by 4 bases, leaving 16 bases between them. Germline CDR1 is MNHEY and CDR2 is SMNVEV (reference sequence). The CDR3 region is CASSSVGGGYEQYF. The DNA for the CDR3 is TGTGCCAGCAGCTCTGTCGGGGGCGGGTACGAGCAGTACTTC.

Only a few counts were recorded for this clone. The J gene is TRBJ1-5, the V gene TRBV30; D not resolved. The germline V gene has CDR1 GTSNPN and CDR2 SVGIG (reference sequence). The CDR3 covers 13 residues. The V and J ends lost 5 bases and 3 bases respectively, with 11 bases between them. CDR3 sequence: CAWSAEVNQPQHF. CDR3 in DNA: TGTGCCTGGTCGGCGGAGGTCAATCAGCCCCAGCATTTT.

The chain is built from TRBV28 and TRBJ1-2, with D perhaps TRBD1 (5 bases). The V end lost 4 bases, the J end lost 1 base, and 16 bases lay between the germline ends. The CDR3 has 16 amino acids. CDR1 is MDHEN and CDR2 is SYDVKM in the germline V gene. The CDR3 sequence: CASSSGGTDSNYGYTF. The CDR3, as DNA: TGTGCCAGCAGTTCGGGGGGAACCGACAGTAACTATGGCTACACCTTC.

The CDR3 region has the DNA TGTGCCAGCAGCGAGAGGGGGCCTAATTCACCCCTCCACTTT. Amino acid sequence: CASSERGPNSPLHF. The V gene is TRBV9, the J gene TRBJ1-6; TRBD1 matches at 7 bases. There are 14 residues in the CDR3. The germline V gene has CDR1 SGDLS and CDR2 YYNGEE. The junction had 3 bases not matched to a gene; V was cut back by 3 bases and J by 6 bases.

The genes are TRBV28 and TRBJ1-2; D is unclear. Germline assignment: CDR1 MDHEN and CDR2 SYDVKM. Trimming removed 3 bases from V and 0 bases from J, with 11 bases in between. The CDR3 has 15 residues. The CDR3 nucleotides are TGTGCCAGCAGTTTTCCGCTTTTCTCTAACTATGGCTACACCTTC. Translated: CASSFPLFSNYGYTF.

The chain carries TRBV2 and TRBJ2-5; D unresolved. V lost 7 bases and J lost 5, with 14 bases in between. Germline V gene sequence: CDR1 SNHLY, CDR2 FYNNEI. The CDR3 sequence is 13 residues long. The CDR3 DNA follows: TGTGCCAGCACCCTTACCCGGATGGAGACCCAGTACTTC. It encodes CASTLTRMETQYF.